The source of this T cell receptor (beta chain) is a study of T cells in Graves' hyperthyroidism and ophthalmopathy (dated by TCRdb to the late 2010s). For the wider study: Peripheral blood samples were taken at the time of initial diagnosis, prior to any treatment. To identify distinguishing TCR V-J signatures, a discovery cohort of 100 or so patients was used, comprising approximately 40 with Graves' ophthalmopathy and about 59 with stable Graves' hyperthyroidism. Whether ophthalmopathy could be predicted prospectively was tested in an independent validation cohort made up of fewer than 20 hyperthyroidism patients plus 17 patients who later progressed to ophthalmopathy. The 85 to 100 discovery patients were randomly split 7:3 into training and test sets. The study also compared thyroid tissue and blood T-cell repertoires from several Graves' hyperthyroidism patients. After sampling, hyperthyroidism patients received methimazole starting at 30 mg daily, and ophthalmopathy patients received high-dose intravenous methylprednisolone. The paper describes TCR Vbeta CDR3 sequencing of about 140 peripheral blood samples, made up of about 40 ophthalmopathy patients, around 78 hyperthyroidism patients and about 17 progressor patients.

Remarks on this clonotype: It lacks a known antigen. No much larger clone exists at a distance of one base, and base qualities are not known.

Its CDR3 holds 16 amino acids, cysteine through phenylalanine. Only the CDR3 portion is preserved as DNA: 48 bases, with reading frame beginning at the first base. Cut back by 3 bases and 6 bases, the V and J ends lie 17 bases apart. Per the germline V gene, MGHRA is the CDR1 and YSYEKL is the CDR2. The TCR beta CDR3 regions were amplified from RNA transcripts. A first-round RT-PCR of the TCR CDR3 used the HTBI primer set with the Qiagen OneStep RT-PCR kit. A second multiplex PCR round built the libraries, followed by size selection and purification. Paired-end sequencing of the libraries was performed with 100 bp reads on an Illumina HiSeq2000. In the paper's pipeline: SOAPnuke was used to process the raw data, removing reads that contained adapters or uncalled bases, had a mean Phred below 15, or lacked an exact match to the constant primer or identifier. High-quality paired reads were merged with COPE v1.2.5, and unique nucleotide sequences were defined as clonotypes. MiTCR v1.1 was used to align the clonotypes against IMGT TRBV, TRBD and TRBJ reference segments. Analysis was restricted to V-J combinations with a frequency above 0.0001, which covered 99% to 99.2% of repertoires. A TCS score was defined as the ratio of F50 (clonal expansion) to E x V (chaos), with BLOSUM62-based TCRdist applied between CDR3 peptides within each V-J. Welch's t-statistics and random forest reduced roughly 530 V-J features to roughly 13, which were used in a naive Bayes classifier (R e1071). Through fastp at Q25 and MiXCR, TCRdb rebuilt clones from the public reads, retaining in-frame beta chains. For every CDR3 protein sequence, its rows merge into one entry that carries the most common genes and DNA. The V and J calls shown here were made by TCRdb, not taken from the authors' results. The sample includes hundreds of thousands of distinct CDR3 sequences, with around 15% observed a single time. Approximately 10% of the sample is held by the ten biggest clonotypes.

Stable Graves' hyperthyroidism was defined as the absence of progression to ophthalmopathy over 18 months of follow-up. Hyperthyroidism patients were aged 18 to 65 years and newly diagnosed, with disease duration of less than 2 months. Exclusion was applied to patients with uncontrolled infections, other autoimmune diseases, pregnancy or lactation. Diagnoses were based on clinical symptoms, serum thyroxine and TRAb, thyroid ultrasound and orbital computed tomography. PBMCs were separated from 10 ml of fresh peripheral blood using Ficoll-Paque density gradient centrifugation. Total RNA was extracted with Trizol reagent, and quality was checked on an Agilent 2100 Bioanalyzer. Overall study results and their limits: In validation, the model predicted progression to ophthalmopathy a median of roughly 6.1 months before onset, with roughly 68% sensitivity and 72.22% specificity. Most expanded thyroid clonotypes (frequency above 0.001) were also found in blood, which suggests that blood repertoires may mirror thyroid immune responses. No statistical method was used to fix the sample size in advance, and group allocation was not hidden from the investigators. Ophthalmopathy was separated from stable hyperthyroidism by a 13 V-J signature model, with about 88% sensitivity and roughly 81% specificity obtained in cross-validation and 80%/75% obtained in testing.

The clonotype originates from a woman aged 18-29 years with Graves' hyperthyroidism. The rearranged chain carries TRBV4-1 and TRBJ1-4, with TRBD1 tentatively as D gene (5 bases match). The source material was blood. The nucleotides read TGCGCCAGCAGCCACCAAGTTGGGACCGGGTATGAAAAACTGTTTTTT. Translated, it gives CASSHQVGTGYEKLFF.